The 32 T cell receptor beta chains below come from one sample, sequenced in a study of blood T cell repertoires in COVID-19. The assay was immunoSEQ multiplex PCR, and TCRdb's table has in-frame clones only and misses some. The sample consists of 88,000 or so clones, roughly three quarters of them appearing once. Sequencing used peripheral blood. The receptors were sampled from a human donor in a cohort sampled during active COVID-19.

The V gene is TRBV4-3, the J gene TRBJ1-1, with TRBD1 as a possible D gene (5 bases). The CDR3 spans 13 residues. Trimming pared 4 bases from V and 1 base from J, leaving 7 bases between. CDR1 and CDR2 (germline): LGHNA, YSLEER. In DNA form, the CDR3 reads TGCGCCAGCAGCCTTGACAGGAACACTGAAGCTTTCTTT. Encoded protein: CASSLDRNTEAFF.

The chain's CDR3 is CASTTSVASGSTDTQYF. The DNA for the CDR3 is TGCGCCAGCACAACCTCCGTGGCTTCAGGGAGCACAGATACGCAGTATTTT. This rearrangement joins TRBV10-2 to TRBJ2-3; D might be TRBD1 (5 bases). Trimming took 7 bases from V and 0 from J, leaving 20 bases between them. The V gene's germline CDR1 is WSHSY and CDR2 SAAADI. The CDR3 covers 17 residues.

The chain has TRBV18 and TRBJ2-1; 7 bases match TRBD2. With V trimmed by 1 base and J by 0 bases, 3 bases remained unmatched. This CDR3 contains 16 residues. Germline assignment: CDR1 KGHSH and CDR2 LQKENI. CDR3 in amino acids: CASSPLAGGSYNEQFF. The CDR3 coding sequence is TGTGCCAGCTCACCACTAGCGGGCGGCTCCTACAATGAGCAGTTCTTC.

The chain is built from TRBV7-3 and TRBJ2-1; D unresolved. The CDR3 is 11 residues long. Trimming pared 5 bases from V and 7 bases from J, leaving 6 bases between. Germline CDR1 and CDR2: SGHTA and FQGTGA. CDR3 DNA: TGTGCCAGCAGCCCCGGGAATGAGCAGTTCTTC. This gives the protein CASSPGNEQFF.

CDR3 in amino acids: CASSHGTGEDTQYF. In DNA, the CDR3 is TGTGCCAGCAGCCACGGGACAGGGGAAGATACGCAGTATTTT. The rearrangement joins TRBV3-1 (or the pseudogene TRBV3-2) to TRBJ2-3, with 10 bases matching TRBD1. Trimming removed 3 bases from V and 5 bases from J; junction bases left unmatched: 2. Per the germline V gene, CDR1 is LGHDT and CDR2 is YNNKEL (reference sequence). The CDR3 loop spans 14 amino acids.

This chain uses TRBV6-6 with TRBJ2-1; 10 bases match TRBD1. Trimming removed 7 bases from V and 6 bases from J; junction bases left unmatched: 9. The CDR3 spans 15 residues. Germline CDR1 and CDR2: MNHNY and SVGAGI (reference sequence). CDR3 protein: CASTLGQGGINEQFF. The CDR3 DNA follows: TGTGCCAGCACCCTAGGACAGGGGGGAATCAATGAGCAGTTCTTC.

Here the CDR3 reads CASRTTSGSYEQYF. DNA of the CDR3: TGCGCCAGCAGGACGACTAGCGGGAGTTACGAGCAGTACTTC. The chain is built from TRBV5-1 and TRBJ2-7; TRBD2 matches 12 bases. The CDR3 runs 14 residues. Trimming took 5 bases from V and 4 from J; bases not matched to a gene: 4. From germline, CDR1 is SGHRS and CDR2 YFSETQ.

The chain joins TRBV6-4 to TRBJ1-3; D gene uncertain. CDR1 and CDR2 from the germline V gene are MRHNA and SNTAGT. Trimming shortened V by 2 bases and J by 8 bases, and 16 bases separated the two germline ends. This CDR3 spans 15 amino acids. Written as DNA, the CDR3 is TGTGCCAGCAGTGACGGAGGTGAAGGTTGGGACACCATATATTTT. Translated, it gives CASSDGGEGWDTIYF.

The chain employs TRBV3-1 (or the pseudogene TRBV3-2) and TRBJ2-1, with a possible D match to TRBD2 (5 bases). The V gene's germline CDR1 is LGHDT and CDR2 YNNKEL (reference sequence). This CDR3 comprises 11 residues. Trimming stripped 4 bases from V and 16 bases from J, with 14 bases between. The CDR3 loop reads CASSLAGIGFF. The CDR3 region has the DNA TGTGCCAGCAGCCTAGCCGGGATAGGATTCTTC.

The gene calls are TRBV6-2 or TRBV6-3 and TRBJ1-5; D remains unclear. The CDR3 spans 11 residues. Trimming took 6 bases from V and 8 from J, leaving 8 bases between them. Germline CDR1 and CDR2: MNHEY and SVGEGT. The CDR3 spells CASSVPEPQHF. The CDR3 DNA reads TGTGCCAGCAGCGTCCCCGAGCCCCAGCATTTT.

This clone occurred a few times. The chain couples TRBV30 to TRBJ1-2, with 8 nucleotides matching TRBD1. Per germline, CDR1 GTSNPN and CDR2 SVGIG (reference sequence). With 0 bases clipped from V and 7 bases from J, the junction kept 7 bases outside the gene matches. This CDR3 comprises 14 residues. The CDR3 here is CAWSVWQGARGYTF. The CDR3 bases are TGTGCCTGGAGTGTATGGCAGGGGGCCCGTGGCTACACCTTC.

This chain uses TRBV5-1 with TRBJ1-2; TRBD1 matches at 10 bases. V shed 3 bases and J 5 bases; nucleotides not matched to a gene: 4. The CDR3 length is 14 residues. Germline lookup yields CDR1 SGHRS and CDR2 YFSETQ. DNA of the CDR3: TGCGCCAGCAGCTCCGGGACAGGGGCTTATGGCTACACCTTC. It specifies CASSSGTGAYGYTF.

J is TRBJ1-4 and V is TRBV4-2; no firm D call. The germline V gene has CDR1 LGHNA and CDR2 YNFKEQ. The CDR3 runs 15 residues. Trimming removed 4 bases from V and 5 bases from J, with 14 bases in between. CDR3 region: CASSPDRERNEKLFF. The CDR3 DNA is TGTGCCAGCAGCCCAGATAGGGAGAGGAATGAAAAACTGTTTTTT.

This chain joins TRBV5-1 and TRBJ2-1; 10 bases align to TRBD2. CDR1 SGHRS and CDR2 YFSETQ come from the germline V gene. The CDR3 has 15 amino acids. The V segment lost 0 bases and the J segment 7 bases; nucleotides outside the gene matches: 4. CDR3 sequence: CASSLVASGSNEQFF. In DNA form, the CDR3 reads TGCGCCAGCAGCTTGGTAGCTAGCGGGAGTAATGAGCAGTTCTTC. Using reference TRBV5-1 and TRBJ2-1 for the parts outside the CDR3, the full variable domain is KAGVTQTPRYLIKTRGQQVTLSCSPISGHRSVSWYQQTPGQGLQFLFEYFSETQRNKGNFPGRFSGRQFSNSRSEMNVSTLELGDSALYLCASSLVASGSNEQFFGPGTRLTVL.

The chain recombines TRBV11-3 with TRBJ2-1; perhaps TRBD1 as D (5 bases). Germline V CDR1 and CDR2: SGHNT, YENEEA. The ends were cut back, 0 bases at V and 7 bases at J, with 7 bases in the middle. The CDR3 extends over 13 amino acids. Here the CDR3 reads CASSLDRENEQFF. CDR3 in DNA: TGTGCCAGCAGCTTAGACAGGGAAAATGAGCAGTTCTTC. Using reference TRBV11-3 and TRBJ2-1 for the parts outside the CDR3, the full variable domain is EAGVVQSPRYKIIEKKQPVAFWCNPISGHNTLYWYLQNLGQGPELLIRYENEEAVDDSQLPKDRFSAERLKGVDSTLKIQPAELGDSAVYLCASSLDRENEQFFGPGTRLTVL.

The chain recombines TRBV11-2 with TRBJ2-1; 7 bases are a match to TRBD2. Germline-derived CDR1 and CDR2 are SGHAT and FQNNGV. CDR3 length: 14 amino acids. Trimming took 3 bases from V and 5 from J; bases not matched to a gene: 4. CDR3 region: CASSLGGPDNEQFF. The DNA of the CDR3 is TGTGCCAGCAGCTTGGGAGGGCCCGACAATGAGCAGTTCTTC.

The chain combines TRBV5-6 with TRBJ1-1; D perhaps matches TRBD1 (6 bases). This CDR3 comprises 14 residues. V was clipped by 4 bases and J by 3 bases, with 13 bases between them. CDR1 SGHDT and CDR2 YYEEEE come from the germline V gene. The CDR3 protein is CASSRGGFDTEAFF. The DNA of the CDR3 is TGTGCCAGCAGCAGAGGGGGTTTCGACACTGAAGCTTTCTTT.

CDR3 sequence reads: CASSDRTGGNYGYTF. The CDR3 region has the DNA TGTGCCAGCAGTGATAGGACAGGGGGGAACTATGGCTACACCTTC. The V and J genes are TRBV2 and TRBJ1-2, with TRBD1 matching over 10 bases. The J segment lost 2 bases and the V segment lost 3 bases, leaving 3 bases of the junction unmatched. From germline, CDR1 is SNHLY and CDR2 FYNNEI. The CDR3 runs 15 residues.

The chain is built from TRBV7-2 and TRBJ2-3; TRBD1 is a possible D gene (6 bases). Germline lookup yields CDR1 SGHTA and CDR2 FQGNSA. Trimming removed 3 bases at V and 1 base at J, with 11 bases between. The CDR3 has 15 residues. In nucleotides, the CDR3 is TGTGCCAGCAGCTTGGGACCAGGGGGCACAGATACGCAGTATTTT. It is translated as CASSLGPGGTDTQYF.

The chain recombines TRBV27 with TRBJ2-6; the match to TRBD1 covers 9 bases. This CDR3 region has 18 residues. The germline V gene encodes CDR1 MNHEY and CDR2 SMNVEV (reference sequence). J gave up 1 base and V 6 bases, and 10 bases lay outside the gene matches. The CDR3 sequence: CASRATGTGRSGANVLTF. The CDR3 DNA is TGTGCCAGCAGGGCCACCGGGACAGGGCGTTCTGGGGCCAACGTCCTGACTTTC. Full variable domain (outside the CDR3, taken from reference TRBV27 and TRBJ2-6): EAQVTQNPRYLITVTGKKLTVTCSQNMNHEYMSWYRQDPGLGLRQIYYSMNVEVTDKGDVPEGYKVSRKEKRNFPLILESPSPNQTSLYFCASRATGTGRSGANVLTFGAGSRLTVL.

The chain employs TRBV6-4 and TRBJ1-1, with TRBD1 as a possible D gene (5 bases). The CDR3 consists of 14 residues. Germline V lookup: CDR1 MRHNA, CDR2 SNTAGT. V lost 2 bases and J lost 1, with 8 bases in between. This chain's CDR3 is CASSDGRANTEAFF. The CDR3 DNA is TGTGCCAGCAGTGACGGCAGGGCGAACACTGAAGCTTTCTTT.

This clone occurred many times. The rearrangement links TRBV11-2 to TRBJ2-5; 7 bases line up with TRBD2. CDR1 is SGHAT and CDR2 is FQNNGV in the germline V gene. The length of the CDR3 is 16 residues. V shed 1 base and J 4 bases; nucleotides not matched to a gene: 9. The CDR3 loop is CASSLGSGGHGETQYF. CDR3 nucleotides: TGTGCCAGCAGCTTAGGTTCGGGAGGACATGGAGAGACCCAGTACTTC.

V usage is TRBV9 and J usage is TRBJ1-2, with a possible D match to TRBD1 (6 bases). CDR1 and CDR2 (germline): SGDLS, YYNGEE. The V gene lost 0 bases and the J gene lost 4 bases, with 13 bases spanning the gap. This CDR3 region has 15 residues. The CDR3 region has the DNA TGTGCCAGCAGCGTAGCGGGGGGCGCTTCCTATGGCTACACCTTC. The encoded protein is CASSVAGGASYGYTF. The entire variable domain, with the rest obtained from reference TRBV9 and TRBJ1-2, is as follows: DSGVTQTPKHLITATGQRVTLRCSPRSGDLSVYWYQQSLDQGLQFLIQYYNGEERAKGNILERFSAQQFPDLHSELNLSSLELGDSALYFCASSVAGGASYGYTFGSGTRLTVV.

The chain carries TRBV5-1 and TRBJ2-3; 13 nucleotides align to TRBD2. J was trimmed by 1 base and V by 4 bases; bases with no gene match: 6. The CDR3 has 17 residues. Looked up from germline, CDR1 is SGHRS and CDR2 is YFSETQ. CDR3 region: CASSAGTSGMGTDTQYF. The CDR3 DNA reads as TGCGCCAGCAGCGCCGGGACTAGCGGGATGGGCACAGATACGCAGTATTTT.

The chain has TRBV30 and TRBJ1-2; D is ambiguous. The CDR3 sequence is 11 residues long. V was pared by 0 bases and J by 7 bases, with 6 bases between. The V gene's germline CDR1 is GTSNPN and CDR2 SVGIG (reference sequence). CDR3 loop: CAWSVQSGYTF. CDR3 nucleotides: TGTGCCTGGAGTGTACAGAGTGGCTACACCTTC.

The V and J genes are TRBV6-5 and TRBJ2-7; TRBD2 matches at 9 bases. J lost 3 bases, V lost 4 bases, and 7 bases had no gene match. This CDR3 has 15 amino acids. CDR1 is MNHEY and CDR2 is SVGAGI in the germline V gene. The CDR3 here is CASSSSLAGNYEQYF. The CDR3 DNA reads as TGTGCCAGCAGTTCTTCTCTAGCGGGGAACTACGAGCAGTACTTC.

This clone occurred once. CDR3 nucleotide sequence: TGTGCCAGCAGCCCATCCTATAATTCACCCCTCCACTTT. Its protein is CASSPSYNSPLHF. The gene calls are TRBV6-5 and TRBJ1-6; no definite D call. The V gene lost 6 bases and the J gene lost 1 base, with 4 bases spanning the gap. CDR1 and CDR2 (germline): MNHEY, SVGAGI. The CDR3 has 13 amino acids.

The rearrangement joins TRBV28 to TRBJ2-7; no clear D. The germline V and J ends were trimmed by 3 bases and 3 bases, with 12 bases remaining between them. Germline CDR1 MDHEN, CDR2 SYDVKM. There are 14 residues in the CDR3. CDR3 sequence reads: CASSFSHSHYEQYF. The CDR3 nucleotides are TGTGCCAGCAGTTTTTCGCACTCCCACTACGAGCAGTACTTC.

The chain combines TRBV3-1 (or the pseudogene TRBV3-2) with TRBJ1-6, with D uncertain. The V end was cut by 0 bases, the J end by 8 bases, with 5 bases between. Germline loops: CDR1 LGHDT, CDR2 YNNKEL (reference sequence). The CDR3 has 13 residues. The CDR3 reads CASSQDPYSPLHF. CDR3 nucleotide sequence: TGTGCCAGCAGCCAAGACCCCTATTCACCCCTCCACTTT.

The gene calls are TRBV18 and TRBJ2-1, with TRBD2 matching over 11 bases. Germline V lookup: CDR1 KGHSH, CDR2 LQKENI. The length of the CDR3 is 15 residues. V was pared by 2 bases and J by 8 bases, with 5 bases of the junction left unmatched. The CDR3 loop is CASSPVGTSGDEQFF. CDR3 nucleotides: TGTGCCAGCTCACCAGTAGGGACTAGCGGCGATGAGCAGTTCTTC.

V is TRBV18 and J is TRBJ1-2; no definite D call. The CDR3 is 18 residues long. The ends were cut back, 1 base at V and 4 bases at J, with 22 bases in the middle. Germline assignment: CDR1 KGHSH and CDR2 LQKENI. CDR3 residues: CASSPRSRVSSRIYGYTF. CDR3 coding DNA: TGTGCCAGCTCACCACGTTCGAGGGTATCCTCACGAATCTATGGCTACACCTTC.

The CDR3 bases are TGCGCCAGCAGCTCGATGACAGGGGAGGGTGTCGAGACCCAGTACTTC. It codes for CASSSMTGEGVETQYF. V usage is TRBV5-1 and J usage is TRBJ2-5; D is possibly TRBD1 (8 bases). CDR3 size: 16 residues. Looked up from germline, CDR1 is SGHRS and CDR2 is YFSETQ. The V end lost 3 bases, the J end lost 5 bases, and 20 bases lay between the germline ends.